This TCR beta chain is from a study of shared clonotypes between healthy human individuals. On the study more broadly: A few men and a couple of women, aged 18 to 49, were donors. General study points: Generally, naive subsets came out with larger estimated richness than memory subsets.

J gave up 5 bases and V 7 bases, and 9 bases lay outside the gene matches. The CDR3 spans 14 residues. Germline CDR1 reads SGHNT; CDR2 reads YYREEE (reference sequence). Concerning this clone itself: Its target is unknown.

CD45RO-negative CD8 cells positively selected for CCR7 made up the naive population, which excluded terminally differentiated effector memory CD45RA+ cells. Assay: immunoSEQ multiplex PCR; the TCRdb copy retains only in-frame clones and omits some. The sample records 2 million or so clones, about 95% being singletons. The sample comprised naive CD8+ T cells sorted from blood. The clonotype comes from a young man in good health. The chain recombines TRBV5-4 with TRBJ2-7, with 10 bases fitting TRBD2. The CDR3 coding sequence is TGTGCCAGCGGTGAACTAGCGGGGACTAACGAGCAGTACTTC. Translation gives CASGELAGTNEQYF.